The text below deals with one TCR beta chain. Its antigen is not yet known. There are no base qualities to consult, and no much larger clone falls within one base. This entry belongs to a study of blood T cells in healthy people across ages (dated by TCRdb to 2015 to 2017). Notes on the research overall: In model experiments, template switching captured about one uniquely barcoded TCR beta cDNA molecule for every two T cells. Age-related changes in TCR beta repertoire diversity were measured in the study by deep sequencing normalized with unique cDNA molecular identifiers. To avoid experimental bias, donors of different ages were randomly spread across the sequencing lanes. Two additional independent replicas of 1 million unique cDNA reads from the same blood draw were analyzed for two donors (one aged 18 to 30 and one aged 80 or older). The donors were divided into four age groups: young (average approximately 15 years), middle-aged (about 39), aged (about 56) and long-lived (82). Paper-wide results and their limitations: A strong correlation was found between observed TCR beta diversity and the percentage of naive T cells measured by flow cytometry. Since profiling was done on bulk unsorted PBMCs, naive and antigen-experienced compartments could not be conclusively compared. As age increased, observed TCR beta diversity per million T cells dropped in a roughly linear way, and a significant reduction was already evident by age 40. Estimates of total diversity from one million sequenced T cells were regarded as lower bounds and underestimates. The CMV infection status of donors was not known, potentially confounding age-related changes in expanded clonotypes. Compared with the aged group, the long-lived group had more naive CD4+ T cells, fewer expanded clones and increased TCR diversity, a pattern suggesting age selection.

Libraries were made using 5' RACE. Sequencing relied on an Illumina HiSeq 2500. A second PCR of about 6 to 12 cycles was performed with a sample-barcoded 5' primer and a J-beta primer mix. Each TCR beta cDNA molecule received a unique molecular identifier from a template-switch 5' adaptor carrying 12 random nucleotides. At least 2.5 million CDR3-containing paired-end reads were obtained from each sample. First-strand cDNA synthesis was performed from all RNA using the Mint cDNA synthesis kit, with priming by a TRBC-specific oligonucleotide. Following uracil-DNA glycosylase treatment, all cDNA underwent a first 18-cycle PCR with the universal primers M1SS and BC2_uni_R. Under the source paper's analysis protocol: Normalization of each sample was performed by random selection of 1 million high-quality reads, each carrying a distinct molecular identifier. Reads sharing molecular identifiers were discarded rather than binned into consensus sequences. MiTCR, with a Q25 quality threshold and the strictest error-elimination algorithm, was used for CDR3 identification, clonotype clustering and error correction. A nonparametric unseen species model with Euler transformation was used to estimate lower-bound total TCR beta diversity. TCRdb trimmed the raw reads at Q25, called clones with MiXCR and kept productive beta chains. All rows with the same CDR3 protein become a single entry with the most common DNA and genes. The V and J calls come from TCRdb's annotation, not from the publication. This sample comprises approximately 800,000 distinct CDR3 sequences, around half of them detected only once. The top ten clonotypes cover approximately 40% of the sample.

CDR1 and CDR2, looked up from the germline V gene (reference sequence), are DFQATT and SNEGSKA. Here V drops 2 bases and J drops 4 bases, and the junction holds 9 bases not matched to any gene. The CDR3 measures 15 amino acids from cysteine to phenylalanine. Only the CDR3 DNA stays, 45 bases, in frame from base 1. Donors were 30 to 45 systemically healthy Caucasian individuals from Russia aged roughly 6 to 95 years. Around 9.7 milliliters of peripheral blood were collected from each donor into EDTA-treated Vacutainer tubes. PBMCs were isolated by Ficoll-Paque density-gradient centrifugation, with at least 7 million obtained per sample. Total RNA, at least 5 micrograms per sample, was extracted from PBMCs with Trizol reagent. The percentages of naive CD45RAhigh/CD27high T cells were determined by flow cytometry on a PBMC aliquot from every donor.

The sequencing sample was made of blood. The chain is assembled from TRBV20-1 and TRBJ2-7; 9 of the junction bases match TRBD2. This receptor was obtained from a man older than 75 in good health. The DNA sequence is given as TGCAGTGCTAGAAACCCTCTAGCGGGACAGTACGAGCAGTACTTC. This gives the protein CSARNPLAGQYEQYF.